The 13 T cell receptor beta chains below come from one sample, sequenced in a study of blood T cell repertoires in COVID-19 (TCRdb year 2020). Library preparation employed the immunoSEQ multiplex PCR assay. TCRdb provides this immuneACCESS table in a form limited to in-frame rearrangements. Some clones are lacking; in checked studies, under half of them reflect an unresolved V gene, and why the rest are absent is not known. The sample records 150,000 to 200,000 clones, around 86% of which are singletons. The ten largest clones capture about 0.98% of the sample. Material: peripheral blood. All receptors derive from a young man with acute or convalescent COVID-19.

J is TRBJ1-1 and V is TRBV28; D unclear. Trimming took off 6 bases at V and 1 base at J, with 15 bases between the two ends. Germline CDR1 reads MDHEN; CDR2 reads SYDVKM. The CDR3 sequence is 15 residues long. DNA for the CDR3: TGTGCCAGCAGGCCGCCGGCGGGCACGAACACTGAAGCTTTCTTT. Translation: CASRPPAGTNTEAFF.

V is TRBV5-8 and J is TRBJ1-5, with TRBD1 matching 7 bases. V trimming: 3 bases; J trimming: 4 bases; junction bases outside the gene matches: 7. This CDR3 contains 15 residues. From germline, CDR1 is SGHTS and CDR2 YDEGEE. The CDR3 region is CASSSGDRPNQPQHF. The DNA for the CDR3 is TGTGCCAGCAGCTCGGGGGACAGACCGAATCAGCCCCAGCATTTT.

The V and J genes are TRBV6-6 and TRBJ1-1, with no clear D. V gave up 5 bases and J gave up 4 bases, with 5 bases separating them. CDR3 size: 11 residues. Germline V CDR1 and CDR2: MNHNY, SVGAGI (reference sequence). DNA for the CDR3: TGTGCCAGCAGTCCCGTCACTGAAGCTTTCTTT. This gives the protein CASSPVTEAFF.

This rearrangement joins TRBV24-1 to TRBJ1-2, with TRBD1 matching 7 bases. The germline gives CDR1 KGHDR, CDR2 SFDVKD. V was pared by 4 bases and J by 0 bases, with 4 bases of the junction left unmatched. The CDR3 has 15 residues. The CDR3 sequence: CATSDGTDANYGYTF. DNA for the CDR3: TGTGCCACCAGTGACGGGACAGATGCTAACTATGGCTACACCTTC.

V is TRBV6-5 and J is TRBJ1-5; 7 bases fit TRBD1. The CDR3 sequence is 14 residues long. Unmatched junction bases numbered 7, after V lost 4 bases and J lost 7 bases. The V gene's germline CDR1 is MNHEY and CDR2 SVGAGI. CDR3 bases: TGTGCCAGCAGTTCTCACAGGGGAGAGCAGCCCCAGCATTTT. It specifies CASSSHRGEQPQHF.

The chain joins TRBV15 to TRBJ2-7; D remains ambiguous. Germline CDR1 LNHNV, CDR2 YYDKDF (reference sequence). CDR3 length equals 13 residues. With 0 bases removed from V and 3 bases from J, the gap between germline ends came to 6 bases. The CDR3 spells CATSRETDYEQYF. DNA for the CDR3: TGTGCCACCAGCAGAGAAACAGACTACGAGCAGTACTTC.

The chain recombines TRBV11-2 with TRBJ1-5, with 12 positions matching TRBD1. Germline assignment: CDR1 SGHAT and CDR2 FQNNGV. The V gene end was trimmed by 5 bases and the J gene end by 7 bases; junction bases not matched to a gene: 6. This CDR3 is built from 15 residues. The CDR3 region is CASSTGGTGGQPQHF. In DNA, the CDR3 is TGTGCCAGCAGCACAGGGGGGACAGGGGGCCAGCCCCAGCATTTT. The full variable domain, with the rest looked up from reference TRBV11-2 and TRBJ1-5, is EAGVAQSPRYKIIEKRQSVAFWCNPISGHATLYWYQQILGQGPKLLIQFQNNGVVDDSQLPKDRFSAERLKGVDSTLKIQPAKLEDSAVYLCASSTGGTGGQPQHFGDGTRLSIL.

The chain combines TRBV6-6 with TRBJ1-2; 9 positions agree with TRBD1. Germline V gene lookup returns CDR1 MNHNY and CDR2 SVGAGI (reference sequence). Germline trimming cut 5 bases from V and 2 bases from J; bases unmatched to any gene: 9. The CDR3 totals 16 residues. CDR3 loop: CASSRPGTGMNYGYTF. As DNA, the CDR3 is TGTGCCAGCAGTCGACCCGGGACAGGGATGAACTATGGCTACACCTTC.

In DNA, the CDR3 is TGTGCCAGCAGAGCAGGGCGAACAAACAATGAGCAGTTCTTC. It is translated as CASRAGRTNNEQFF. V is TRBV27 and J is TRBJ2-1, with D possibly matching TRBD1 (5 bases). Germline values: CDR1 MNHEY, CDR2 SMNVEV (reference sequence). The V end was cut by 6 bases, the J end by 5 bases, with 14 bases between. The CDR3 spans 14 residues.

This clone came up once. V usage is TRBV28 and J usage is TRBJ1-2, with D tentatively TRBD1 (5 bases). CDR3 length equals 15 residues. V was trimmed by 4 bases and J by 3 bases, leaving 15 bases between them. Germline V gene sequence: CDR1 MDHEN, CDR2 SYDVKM. The CDR3 loop reads CASSSGQGGYYGYTF. CDR3 sequence (DNA): TGTGCCAGCAGTTCCGGGCAGGGTGGGTACTATGGCTACACCTTC.

V is TRBV30 and J is TRBJ1-6; D is uncertain. The CDR3 has 14 amino acids. Germline V gives CDR1 GTSNPN, CDR2 SVGIG (reference sequence). Deletions cut 0 bases from V and 4 bases from J, with 7 bases between. CDR3 protein: CAWSVPLYNSPLHF. CDR3 DNA: TGTGCCTGGAGTGTACCACTTTATAATTCACCCCTCCACTTT.

The chain carries TRBV9 and TRBJ1-6; a possible D gene is TRBD1 (5 bases). The V gene lost 0 bases and the J gene lost 9 bases, with 10 bases spanning the gap. The germline CDR1 and CDR2 sequences are SGDLS and YYNGEE. The CDR3 runs 14 residues. The CDR3 region has the DNA TGTGCCAGCAGCGTAGAAGGCGGGGGTTCACCCCTCCACTTT. Protein: CASSVEGGGSPLHF. Full variable domain (missing parts from reference TRBV9 and TRBJ1-6): DSGVTQTPKHLITATGQRVTLRCSPRSGDLSVYWYQQSLDQGLQFLIQYYNGEERAKGNILERFSAQQFPDLHSELNLSSLELGDSALYFCASSVEGGGSPLHFGNGTRLTVT.

The chain joins TRBV19 to TRBJ1-2; D ambiguous. Germline lookup yields CDR1 LNHDA and CDR2 SQIVND (reference sequence). V was pared by 7 bases and J by 1 base, with 16 bases between. The CDR3 sequence is 15 residues long. In nucleotides, the CDR3 is TGTGCCAGTACCACCAGCGGTACAGTTAACTATGGCTACACCTTC. Translation gives CASTTSGTVNYGYTF.